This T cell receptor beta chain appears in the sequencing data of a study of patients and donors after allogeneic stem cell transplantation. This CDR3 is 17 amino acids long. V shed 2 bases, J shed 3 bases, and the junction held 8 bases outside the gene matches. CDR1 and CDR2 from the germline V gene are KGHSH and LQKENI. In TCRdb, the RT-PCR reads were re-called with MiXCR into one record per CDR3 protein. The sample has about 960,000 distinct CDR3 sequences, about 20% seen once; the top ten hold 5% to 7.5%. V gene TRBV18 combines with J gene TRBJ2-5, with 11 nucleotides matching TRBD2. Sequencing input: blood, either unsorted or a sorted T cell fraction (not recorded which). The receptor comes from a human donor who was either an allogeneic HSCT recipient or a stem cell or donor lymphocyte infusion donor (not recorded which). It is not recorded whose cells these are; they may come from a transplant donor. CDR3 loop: CASSPKSGTSGKETQYF. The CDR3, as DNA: TGTGCCAGCTCACCAAAATCCGGGACTAGCGGAAAAGAGACCCAGTACTTC. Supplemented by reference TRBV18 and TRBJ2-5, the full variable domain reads NAGVMQNPRHLVRRRGQEARLRCSPMKGHSHVYWYRQLPEEGLKFMVYLQKENIIDESGMPKERFSAEFPKEGPSILRIQQVVRGDSAAYFCASSPKSGTSGKETQYFGPGTRLLVL.